Listed below are T cell receptor beta chains from one sample, sequenced in a study of CD8 T cell repertoires and HIV-1 epitope variants. Libraries were prepared by immunoSEQ multiplex PCR; TCRdb keeps only in-frame clonotypes and omits some of them. This sample carries fewer than 6,000 clones, 50% to 75% of them seen once, and the ten largest clones take approximately 44%. These receptors' antigens are unknown. Sequencing used cultured CD8+ T cells derived from PBMCs. These receptors were obtained from a male donor with HIV. CDR3s include the opening cysteine and the closing phenylalanine or tryptophan. A D gene is named only where the DNA matches it firmly. Where a row states a size, it is once, few, many or the class of an expanded clone; other rows omit it.

>TRBJ2-7|few|TRBV5-8|NA|14
TGTGCCAGCAACTATGGACAAGGAAATTACGAGCAGTACTTC
CASNYGQGNYEQYF
>TRBJ2-1|NA|TRBV5-6|NA|17
TGTGCCAGCAGCCCGTCGAAGGGTGCCCTCTCCTACAATGAGCAGTTCTTC
CASSPSKGALSYNEQFF
>TRBJ1-2|once|TRBV11-2|NA|15
TGTGCCAGCAGCCCTCCAGGGGTTCAAACTTATGGCTACACCTTC
CASSPPGVQTYGYTF
>TRBJ1-5|few|TRBV7-8|TRBD1|15
TGTGCCAGCAGCTGGACAGGGTATAGCAATCAGCCCCAGCATTTT
CASSWTGYSNQPQHF
>TRBJ1-2|NA|TRBV11-2|TRBD1|11
TGTGCCTCGAGGGACAGGACATTGGCGGTCTTC
CASRDRTLAVF
>TRBJ2-1|NA|TRBV7-3|TRBD2|17
TGTGCCAGCAGCTTGGGCCTCCAGCGGGGGAACTACAATGAGCAGTTCTTC
CASSLGLQRGNYNEQFF
>TRBJ2-3|once|TRBV2|TRBD2|16
TGTGCCAGTAGAGAGCGGGAGGGCCCACGCACAGATACGCAGTATTTT
CASREREGPRTDTQYF
>TRBJ2-2|once|TRBV9|NA|15
TGTGCCAGCAGCGTATCGGCGGGTAACACCGGGGAGCTGTTTTTT
CASSVSAGNTGELFF
>TRBJ2-3|few|TRBV28|NA|14
TGTGCCAGCAGTCCGGTAGTAAGCACAGATACGCAGTATTTT
CASSPVVSTDTQYF
>TRBJ2-5|NA|TRBV27|NA|15
TGTGCCAGCAGCTCCGCCGGGATAGATCAAGAGACCCAGTACTTC
CASSSAGIDQETQYF
>TRBJ1-5|few|TRBV19|NA|15
TGTGCCAGTAGTATTGGATTGCAGACTAATCAGCCCCAGCATTTT
CASSIGLQTNQPQHF
>TRBJ2-1|few|TRBV1|NA|16
TGCACCAGCAGCCTCTCTAGCGGGAGGGGAGACAATGAGCAGTTCTTC
CTSSLSSGRGDNEQFF
>TRBJ1-5|NA|TRBV18|NA|14
TGTGCCAGCTCACCAGGGAGTGACAATCAGCCCCAGCATTTT
CASSPGSDNQPQHF
>TRBJ2-7|NA|TRBV6-1|NA|12
TGTGCCAGCAGTCCGACTGATTACGAGCAGTACTTC
CASSPTDYEQYF
>TRBJ2-3|NA|TRBV7-8|NA|11
TGTGCCAGCAGCCCCGAGGGTACGCAGTATTTT
CASSPEGTQYF
>TRBJ2-7|few|TRBV5-6|NA|14
TGTGCCAGCAGCCTGACAGGTTCCGCCTACGAGCAGTACTTC
CASSLTGSAYEQYF
>TRBJ1-1|few|TRBV9|TRBD1|15
TGTGCCAGCAGCTTCCAGACAGGGAGGAACACTGAAGCTTTCTTT
CASSFQTGRNTEAFF
>TRBJ1-1|NA|TRBV14|NA|11
TGTGCCAGCAGCCAATTTGGCGAAGCTTTCTTT
CASSQFGEAFF
>TRBJ1-1|NA|TRBV5-1|NA|12
TGCGCCAGCAGCCCCCCAAACACTGAAGCTTTCTTT
CASSPPNTEAFF